This TCR beta chain was retrieved from a study of tumor and adjacent non-tumor tissue in lung cancer. A modified ARM-PCR protocol with three rounds of nested PCR amplified TCRbeta. TCRdb reanalysed the multiplex PCR reads using MiXCR and keeps one entry per CDR3 protein. The sample consists of some 80,000 distinct CDR3 sequences, around 80% of them appearing once. No cell sorting was done before RNA was extracted from the tissue. Distant lung tissue was collected more than 3 cm away from the tumor edge. In regard to this clonotype: Since no conserved phenylalanine or tryptophan closes the CDR3, a read error is the likely cause.

The ends were cut back, 1 base at V and 6 bases at J, with 15 bases in the middle. The CDR3 totals 16 residues. The V gene is TRBV12-3 or TRBV12-4, the J gene TRBJ2-2, with D possibly TRBD1 on 5 matching bases. The source is a woman in her 50s with non-small cell lung cancer. Sample: distant non-tumor lung tissue. CDR3 in DNA: TGTGCCAGCAGTTTAGGGACAAGGACAAACTCCGGGGAGCTGTTTGTT. It specifies CASSLGTRTNSGELFV.